This T cell receptor beta chain stems from a study of blood T cell repertoires in COVID-19. Whole-study context: COVID-19 samples from acute and convalescent phases originated in the United States, Italy and Spain. PBMCs, B-cell-depleted T cells, or T cells provided the cDNA or gDNA that made up the material.

This CDR3 is built from 16 residues. The germline V gene has CDR1 SGHRS and CDR2 YFSETQ. V dropped 0 bases and J dropped 0 bases, with 10 bases sitting between them. In the source study's methods: The assay estimated nucleated cells by amplifying reference gene primers. Profiled with immunoSEQ multiplex PCR; TCRdb holds only in-frame clones, not every one. V and J calls and clone size are copied from that table; D and trimming were computed from the DNA. This sample has about 240,000 clones; approximately 85% occur once, and the top ten carry under 0.95%. The chain uses TRBV5-1 and TRBJ1-3; D gene uncertain. The sequencing input was peripheral blood. The sequence was obtained from a woman aged 25 to 39 with acute or convalescent COVID-19. The CDR3 region is CASSLGPTYSGNTIYF. In DNA, the CDR3 is TGCGCCAGCAGCTTGGGACCGACTTACTCTGGAAACACCATATATTTT.